A single TCR beta chain is shown here with its context. This clone occurred a few times. Its cognate antigen has yet to be identified. The sample holds no much larger clone one base away, and base qualities are not on file. Each donor gave one peripheral blood draw, approximately 0.11 L on average, collected into heparinised tubes. A BD FACSAria II was used to sort naive, central memory, regulatory and stem cell-like memory CD4+ T cells with a panel that included CD45RO, CCR7, CD25, CD127, CD95 and CD27. Every sorted population had a purity above 98%. Right away, PBMCs were isolated by Lymphoprep density gradient centrifugation and were stained directly, with no culture step. So that batch effects would be minimized, each experiment stained and sorted samples in pairs, pairing one healthy donor with one patient. The V end gives up 1 base and the J end 4 bases, leaving 5 bases in the junction not matched to a gene. There are 15 amino acids in the CDR3, from cysteine to phenylalanine inclusive. Only CDR3 DNA is held: 45 bases, read in frame from base 1. For CDR1 and CDR2, the germline V gene (reference sequence) lists GTSNPN and SVGIG.

This record comes from a study of beta chain features in type 1 diabetes (dated by TCRdb to between 2017 and 2018). Context from the whole study: Mean age, gender distribution, total cell number and subset yield did not differ between patients and healthy donors. A total of under 140,000,000 sorted cells were examined across all samples, and the number of cells per subset was strongly correlated with RNA yield. In the study, TCRB repertoires of sorted circulating CD4+ T cell subsets from recently diagnosed type 1 diabetes patients were compared with those of matched healthy donors. Naive and central memory subsets were obtained from all 30 or so donors, but regulatory and stem cell-like memory subsets were isolated from only 8 patients and 8 healthy donors.

What the study reported, not specific to this receptor: Because cDNA was sequenced instead of genomic DNA, activated cells with high expression could be over-represented, although the groups did not differ in activation or CD3 levels. Naive, central memory and regulatory TCRB repertoires appeared more similar among patients than among healthy donors. Type 1 diabetes patients showed a moderate but significant shortening of TCRB CDR3 length in all four CD4+ subsets. Only small numbers of individuals were included in the HLA sub-analyses, which left unresolved whether HLA type had any influence on TCRB rearrangement. PCR may preferentially amplify shorter templates, but because patient and control samples were amplified and corrected together, any resulting skew would affect both groups equally. At VDJ recombination sites, patients with type 1 diabetes made fewer insertions and deleted more nucleotides, a pattern implying thymic rearrangement abnormalities.

All of the isolated RNA was reverse transcribed with the High Capacity cDNA Reverse Transcription Kit, so expressed TCRB transcripts were sequenced. Survey-depth immunoSEQ sequencing was performed on stem cell-like memory T cell samples, with an average of about 1.01 million total reads per sample. Sorted cells were lysed in RLT buffer and RNA was extracted with DNase-treated RNeasy Micro or Mini kits, depending on cell number. To prevent cross-contamination, every cell subset was processed on its own, while patient and healthy donor samples were processed together. Using the immunoSEQ multiplex PCR, TCRB sequences were amplified from cDNA into 87-bp fragments spanning the CDR3 region. Sequencing of the amplicons was performed on the Illumina HiSeq platform. The authors' analysis ran thus. PCR bias was computationally corrected using synthetic template baselines, reads within Hamming distance 2 were collapsed, and singletons that could not be merged were discarded. Reads were aligned to IMGT to assign V, D and J genes, CDR3 length, and insertions or deletions at six rearrangement sites. Within each subset, clonotype counts were normalized to the number of sorted cells before true diversity and Gini coefficients were calculated with the tcR R package. The overlap coefficient, calculated on TCRB nucleotide sequences, was used to measure repertoire sharing. Held by TCRdb, this immuneACCESS table contains in-frame sequences only and omits some clones. Under half of the omission traces to an unresolved V gene where checked; the cause of the rest is unknown. Clonal size and the V and J genes are those of that table, whereas D and trimming came from the DNA. Present in this sample are 10,000 to 15,000 clones, 35% to 55% of which were seen just once. The ten largest make up more than 0.75% of the sample.

The sequence is built from TRBV30 and TRBJ2-3; TRBD1 fits 10 bases in the junction. The sample was stem cell memory CD4+ T cells from blood. The cell subset or site label, read with the paper, signifies: stem cell-like memory CD4+ T cells. The TCR comes from a man aged 18-30 years in good health. The CDR3 corresponds to CAWSAGTGDADTQYF. The DNA sequence is given as TGTGCCTGGAGTGCCGGGACAGGGGACGCAGATACGCAGTATTTT.